This T cell receptor beta chain was retrieved from a study of OX40 agonist ivuxolimab in advanced cancers. V gave up 2 bases and J gave up 5 bases, with 9 bases separating them. From germline, CDR1 is MNHEY and CDR2 SVGAGI. This CDR3 has 13 residues. Overall study results and limits: By week 6 at 0.1 to 3.0 mg/kg, blood CD4+ and CD8+ T cells had expanded clonally. Some nonresponders additionally presented with little normalized T-cell clonal expansion. Expanded clones were, on average, more numerous among CD8+ T cells than CD4+.

The data were produced by immunoSEQ multiplex PCR, yet TCRdb's version contains in-frame clones alone and is incomplete. Here the sample spans 55,000 or so clones, almost 90% being singletons. Turning to this clone: The antigen remains unidentified.

The specimen comprised CD4+ or CD8+ T cells sorted from blood, sampled in a trial of the OX40 agonist ivuxolimab. The chain combines TRBV6-5 with TRBJ1-1; D uncertain. This clonotype originated in an adult with an advanced solid tumor such as melanoma, head and neck, liver or kidney cancer. CDR3 protein: CASSYIAETEAFF. The CDR3 DNA is TGTGCCAGCAGTTACATCGCGGAGACTGAAGCTTTCTTT.